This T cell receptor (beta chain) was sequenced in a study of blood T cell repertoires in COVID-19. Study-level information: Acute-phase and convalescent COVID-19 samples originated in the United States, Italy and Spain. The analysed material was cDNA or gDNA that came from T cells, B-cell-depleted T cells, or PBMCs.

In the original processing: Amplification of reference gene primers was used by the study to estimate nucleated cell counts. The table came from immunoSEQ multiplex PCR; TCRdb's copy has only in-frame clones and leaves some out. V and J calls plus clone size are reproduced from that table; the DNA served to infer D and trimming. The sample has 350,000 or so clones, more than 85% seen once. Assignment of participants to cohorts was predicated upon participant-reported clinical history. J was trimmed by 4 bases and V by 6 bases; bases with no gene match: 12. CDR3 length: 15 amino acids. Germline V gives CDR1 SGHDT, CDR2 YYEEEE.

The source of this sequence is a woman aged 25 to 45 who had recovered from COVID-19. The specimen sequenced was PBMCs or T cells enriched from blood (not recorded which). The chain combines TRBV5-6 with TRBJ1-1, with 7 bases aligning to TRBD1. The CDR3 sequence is CASKDYDRAATEAFF. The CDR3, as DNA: TGTGCCAGCAAGGACTATGACAGGGCGGCCACTGAAGCTTTCTTT.